This is a list of T cell receptor beta chains from one sample in a study of T-cell reconstitution after alpha-beta-depleted transplantation in children. TCRdb re-derived calls from the PCR reads in MiXCR, one entry per CDR3 protein. The data hold fewer than 400,000 distinct CDR3 sequences, with about a fifth observed a single time. The specimen comprised PBMCs from the stem cell graft donor, sampled from the stem cell graft. The receptors were gathered from a human donor who donated a stem cell graft to a child with acute myeloid leukemia. Both conserved end residues are part of each CDR3. The order of the fields is V gene, D gene, clone size, J gene, CDR3 DNA, CDR3 protein. The D gene is left open where the match is weak. Only some rows state a clone size, as once, few, many or a class for expanded clones.

>TRBV5-1|TRBD2|NA|TRBJ2-5
TGCGCCAGCAGCCAAGGACTAGCGGGAGGGCTTGGAGAGACCCAGTACTTC
CASSQGLAGGLGETQYF
>TRBV6-1|NA|NA|TRBJ2-7
TGTGCCAGCAGATTCCTGGACGGAAGCTACGAGCAGTACTTC
CASRFLDGSYEQYF
>TRBV7-8|NA|many|TRBJ2-7
TGTGCCAGCAGCTTAGCGAGGGGTGTCGAGAGCTCCTACGAGCAGTACTTC
CASSLARGVESSYEQYF
>TRBV11-2|NA|NA|TRBJ2-1
TGTGCCAGCAGCTTAGTAGGGCGCAAGGACAATGAGCAGTTCTTC
CASSLVGRKDNEQFF
>TRBV7-8|NA|NA|TRBJ2-7
TGTGCCAGCACCCTAGGCTACGAGCAGTACTTC
CASTLGYEQYF
>TRBV5-1|NA|NA|TRBJ2-6
TGCGCCAGCAGGGAATCGACAGTCTCTGGGGCCAACGTCCTGACTTTC
CASRESTVSGANVLTF
>TRBV3-1|TRBD1|NA|TRBJ2-7
TGTGCCAGCAGCCAAGATTGGACAGGCGACACCTACGAGCAGTACTTC
CASSQDWTGDTYEQYF
>TRBV3-1|TRBD2|many|TRBJ2-1
TGTGCCAGCAGCCAAGGGGTAGCGGGACTAGCGGGTATTCCCAATGAGCAGTTCTTC
CASSQGVAGLAGIPNEQFF
>TRBV5-1|TRBD2|few|TRBJ2-2
TGCGCCAGCGGGATAGCGGGAGCGAACACCGGGGAGCTGTTTTTT
CASGIAGANTGELFF
>TRBV5-1|TRBD2|NA|TRBJ2-7
TGCGCCAGCAGCTTGGGGACTAGCGCGAACGAGCAGTACTTC
CASSLGTSANEQYF
>TRBV2|NA|few|TRBJ2-3
TGTGCCAGCAGCTTCAGAGGGGGAGGCTCAGATACGCAGTATTTT
CASSFRGGGSDTQYF
>TRBV5-5|NA|NA|TRBJ2-7
TGTGCCAGCAGCGGGGGTCTTGGGAGCTCCTACGAGCAGTACTTC
CASSGGLGSSYEQYF
>TRBV7-3|NA|few|TRBJ2-1
TGTGCCAGCAGCTTAACGGCCAGAGTGAATGAGCAGTTCTTC
CASSLTARVNEQFF
>TRBV29-1|TRBD1|NA|TRBJ1-5
TGCAGCGTTATCAACCGGGACAGGGGTTTGGGTAGCAATCAGCCCCAGCATTTT
CSVINRDRGLGSNQPQHF
>TRBV28|NA|NA|TRBJ2-5
TGTGCCAGCAGTGCCCCCCAGGTCGAGACCCAGTACTTC
CASSAPQVETQYF
>TRBV5-1|TRBD2|few|TRBJ2-5
TGCGCCAGCAGGTTGATAGCGGGGTCAAAAGAGACCCAGTACTTC
CASRLIAGSKETQYF
>TRBV28|TRBD2|NA|TRBJ2-7
TGTGCCAGCAACCTAGCGGGAGGGCCCTACGAGCAGTACTTC
CASNLAGGPYEQYF
>TRBV29-1|NA|many|TRBJ2-1
TGCAGCGTTGAAGAACAGGGTGAGCAGTTCTTC
CSVEEQGEQFF
>TRBV21-1|NA|NA|TRBJ2-1
TGTGCCAGCAGCAAAGCTAGTTGCCTAGGCCCCTATGAGCAGTTCTTC
CASSKASCLGPYEQFF
>TRBV12-3/TRBV12-4|NA|NA|TRBJ1-2
TGTGCCAGCAGATCGATTATACCGAGTAACTATGGCTACACCTTC
CASRSIIPSNYGYTF
>TRBV20-1|NA|many|TRBJ2-3
TGCAGTGCTCCTTACCAGGGAGCCAGCACAGATACGCAGTATTTT
CSAPYQGASTDTQYF
>TRBV20-1|TRBD2|once|TRBJ2-1
TGCAGTGCTATACCTCAAAGCGGGAGGGCCCTCAATGAGCAGTTCTTC
CSAIPQSGRALNEQFF
>TRBV20-1|TRBD1|many|TRBJ2-3
TGCAGTGCTAGAGTGGGACAGAACACAGATACGCAGTATTTT
CSARVGQNTDTQYF
>TRBV6-2/TRBV6-3|NA|NA|TRBJ2-5
TGTGCCAGCAGTCCACTCCAGAAAGAGACCCAGTACTTC
CASSPLQKETQYF
>TRBV5-1|NA|few|TRBJ2-1
TGCGCCAGCAGCTTGGCAGCGCTTAGCTCCTACAATGAGCAGTTCTTC
CASSLAALSSYNEQFF
>TRBV4-3|TRBD2|NA|TRBJ2-3
TGCGCCAGCAGCCCCTGGACTAGGGCCACAGATACGCAGTATTTT
CASSPWTRATDTQYF
>TRBV20-1|TRBD2|few|TRBJ2-1
TGCAGTGCTAGACTCGGGACTAGCGACCACAATGAGCAGTTCTTC
CSARLGTSDHNEQFF
>TRBV5-1|TRBD2|few|TRBJ2-1
TGCGCCAGCAGCTTGGAGGCTAGCGGGAGGGTGAATGAGCAGTTCTTC
CASSLEASGRVNEQFF
>TRBV20-1|TRBD2|NA|TRBJ2-5
TGCAGTGCTAGAGAGTGGGCTAGCGGGCGGGAGAAGACCCAGTACTTC
CSAREWASGREKTQYF
>TRBV5-1|NA|few|TRBJ2-2
TGCGCCAGCAGCTCTGACACCGACACCGGGGAGCTGTTTTTT
CASSSDTDTGELFF
>TRBV3-1|NA|NA|TRBJ1-2
TGTGCCAGCAGCCAAGATCGCGGGAGAGGTGGCTACACCTTC
CASSQDRGRGGYTF
>TRBV5-6|NA|NA|TRBJ1-1
TGTGCCAGCAGCCTAGTGTCTCCGTCTGAAGCTTTCTTT
CASSLVSPSEAFF
>TRBV12-3/TRBV12-4|NA|NA|TRBJ1-2
TGTGCCAGCAGCCCCGGCAGGGGAATCTATGGCTACACCTTC
CASSPGRGIYGYTF
>TRBV5-1|TRBD2|many|TRBJ2-3
TGCGCCAGCAGCTTGTTCGCTAGCGGAGATACGCAGTATTTT
CASSLFASGDTQYF
>TRBV6-1|TRBD1|few|TRBJ2-7
TGTGCCAGCAGCCAAGGGACAGCCGCTACCTACGAGCAGTACTTC
CASSQGTAATYEQYF
>TRBV28|NA|many|TRBJ1-2
TGTGCCAGCAGGCCCGAAGCGAACGAGTGGGGCTATGGCTACACCTTC
CASRPEANEWGYGYTF
>TRBV6-6|NA|NA|TRBJ1-3
TGTGCCAGCAGTTACTCTATCAGGGACACCATATATTTT
CASSYSIRDTIYF
>TRBV20-1|TRBD2|NA|TRBJ2-1
TGCAGTGCCAGGGAAAGCGGGACTAGCAACAATGAGCAGTTCTTC
CSARESGTSNNEQFF
>TRBV12-3/TRBV12-4|NA|NA|TRBJ2-1
TGTGCCAGCAGTTTTTATGGGTCTAGGGCTTCGAGCTCCTACAATGAGCAGTTCTTC
CASSFYGSRASSSYNEQFF
>TRBV4-2|TRBD2|few|TRBJ2-3
TGTGCCAGCAGACACGCTAGCGGGAGAACAGATACGCAGTATTTT
CASRHASGRTDTQYF
>TRBV10-3|TRBD2|few|TRBJ2-2
TGTGCCATCAGTGGACTAGCGGGCCTGGGCGGGGAGCTGTTTTTT
CAISGLAGLGGELFF
>TRBV5-1|NA|few|TRBJ2-1
TGCGCCAGCAGCTTGACAGGTTACGACAATGAGCAGTTCTTC
CASSLTGYDNEQFF
>TRBV7-2|TRBD2|NA|TRBJ2-1
TGTGCCAGCAGCACCTGGACTAGCGGCACATACAATGAGCAGTTCTTC
CASSTWTSGTYNEQFF
>TRBV5-1|NA|NA|TRBJ2-5
TGCGCCAGCAGCTTTACCAGTTCTAAGGATGGGGAGACCCAGTACTTC
CASSFTSSKDGETQYF
>TRBV9|NA|few|TRBJ2-3
TGTGCCAGCAGCTCTAGGTTGACAGATACGCAGTATTTT
CASSSRLTDTQYF
>TRBV25-1|NA|many|TRBJ2-3
TGTGCCAGCATGCAAAACAGGGACGGCCCGGTAGATACGCAGTATTTT
CASMQNRDGPVDTQYF
>TRBV6-6|NA|few|TRBJ1-2
TGTGCCAGCAGTAACAATCCTAACTATGGCTACACCTTC
CASSNNPNYGYTF
>TRBV24-1|TRBD1|few|TRBJ2-1
TGTGCCACCAGCAGAAGGACAGGCAATGAGCAGTTCTTC
CATSRRTGNEQFF
>TRBV6-6|NA|many|TRBJ2-7
TGTGCCAGCCTACTACAGGGTTCCTACGAGCAGTACTTC
CASLLQGSYEQYF
>TRBV29-1|NA|many|TRBJ2-1
TGCAGCGTTGCTCCGACCACCTACAATGAGCAGTTCTTC
CSVAPTTYNEQFF
>TRBV12-3/TRBV12-4|TRBD2|few|TRBJ2-7
TGTGCCAGCAGAGCCATAGCGGGAGGCACCTACGAGCAGTACTTC
CASRAIAGGTYEQYF
>TRBV20-1|TRBD1|NA|TRBJ2-3
TGCAGTGCTAGTCGTCTGGGACAGAGAGACACAGATACGCAGTATTTT
CSASRLGQRDTDTQYF
>TRBV6-5|NA|many|TRBJ2-7
TGTGCCAGCAGTTACGGCACCCGTTTACTCTACGAGCAGTACTTC
CASSYGTRLLYEQYF
>TRBV6-6|NA|many|TRBJ2-1
TGTGCCAGCAAACGGGACTGGGGTTTAGGGCAGTTCTTC
CASKRDWGLGQFF
>TRBV5-1|NA|NA|TRBJ2-1
TGCGCCAGCAGCTTGGACGGGATGGGGAATGAGCAGTTCTTC
CASSLDGMGNEQFF
>TRBV12-3/TRBV12-4|NA|few|TRBJ2-3
TGTGCCAGCAGCCGCGGGATCACAGATACGCAGTATTTT
CASSRGITDTQYF
>TRBV12-3/TRBV12-4|NA|few|TRBJ1-5
TGTGCCAGCAGTTTAAACGGGTATAGCAATCAGCCCCAGCATTTT
CASSLNGYSNQPQHF
>TRBV5-1|NA|NA|TRBJ1-1
TGCGCCAGCAGCTTTTTACCGATCCCGGGCAGAGAAGCTTTCTTT
CASSFLPIPGREAFF